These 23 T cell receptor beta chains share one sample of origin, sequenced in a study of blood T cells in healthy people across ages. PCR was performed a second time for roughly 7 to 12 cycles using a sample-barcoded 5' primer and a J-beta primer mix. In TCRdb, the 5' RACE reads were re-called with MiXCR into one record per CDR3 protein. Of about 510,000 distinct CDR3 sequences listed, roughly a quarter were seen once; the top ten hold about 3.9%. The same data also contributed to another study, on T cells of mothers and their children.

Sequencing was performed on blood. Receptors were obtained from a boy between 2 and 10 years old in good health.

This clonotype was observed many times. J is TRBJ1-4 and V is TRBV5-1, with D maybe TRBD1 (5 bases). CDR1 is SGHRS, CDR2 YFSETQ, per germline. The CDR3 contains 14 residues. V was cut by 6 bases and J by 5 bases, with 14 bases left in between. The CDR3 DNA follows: TGCGCCAGCAAAAACGGGACGTCAAATGAAAAACTGTTTTTT. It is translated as CASKNGTSNEKLFF.

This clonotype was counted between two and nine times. In nucleotides, the CDR3 is TGTGCCAGCAGGCAAGGGGGCGAGCAGTACTTC. It codes for CASRQGGEQYF. The chain recombines TRBV12-3 or TRBV12-4 with TRBJ2-7; the D gene is possibly TRBD1 (6 bases). Trimming cost V 6 bases and J 6 bases, with 9 bases left between them. This CDR3 has 11 amino acids.

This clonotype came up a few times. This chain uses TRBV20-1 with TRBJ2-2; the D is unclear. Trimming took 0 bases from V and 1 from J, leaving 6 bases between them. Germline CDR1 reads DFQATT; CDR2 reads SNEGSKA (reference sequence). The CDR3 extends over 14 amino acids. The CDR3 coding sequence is TGCAGTGCTAGAGACCAGGAGAACACCGGGGAGCTGTTTTTT. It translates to CSARDQENTGELFF.

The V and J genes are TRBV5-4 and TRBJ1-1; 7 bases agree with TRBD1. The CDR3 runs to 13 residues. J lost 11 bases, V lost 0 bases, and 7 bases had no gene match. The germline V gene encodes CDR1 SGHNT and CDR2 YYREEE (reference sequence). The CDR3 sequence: CASSLVGGGEAFF. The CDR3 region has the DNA TGTGCCAGCAGCTTGGTTGGAGGGGGCGAGGCTTTCTTT.

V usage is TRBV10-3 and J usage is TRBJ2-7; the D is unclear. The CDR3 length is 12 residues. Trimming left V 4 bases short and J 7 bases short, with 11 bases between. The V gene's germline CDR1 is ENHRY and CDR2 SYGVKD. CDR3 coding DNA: TGTGCCATCAGTGGGGAAAGCTGGGAGCAGTACTTC. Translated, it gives CAISGESWEQYF.

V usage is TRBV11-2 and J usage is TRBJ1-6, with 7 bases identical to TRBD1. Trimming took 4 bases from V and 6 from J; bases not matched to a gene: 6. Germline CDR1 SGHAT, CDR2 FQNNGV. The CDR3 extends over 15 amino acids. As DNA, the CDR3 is TGTGCCAGCAGCTCAGGCGACAGGGCTAATTCACCCCTCCACTTT. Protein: CASSSGDRANSPLHF.

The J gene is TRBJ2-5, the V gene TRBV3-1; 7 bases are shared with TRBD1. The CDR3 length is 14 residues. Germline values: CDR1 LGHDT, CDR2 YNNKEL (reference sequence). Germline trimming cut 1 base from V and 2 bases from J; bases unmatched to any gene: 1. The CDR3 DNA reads TGTGCCAGCAGCCAAGCACAGGGGCAAGAGACCCAGTACTTC. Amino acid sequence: CASSQAQGQETQYF.

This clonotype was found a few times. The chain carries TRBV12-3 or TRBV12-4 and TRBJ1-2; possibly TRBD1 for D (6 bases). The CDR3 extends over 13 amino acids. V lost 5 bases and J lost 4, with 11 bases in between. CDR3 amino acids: CASSQGTRYGYTF. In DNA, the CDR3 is TGTGCCAGCAGTCAGGGGACCCGCTATGGCTACACCTTC.

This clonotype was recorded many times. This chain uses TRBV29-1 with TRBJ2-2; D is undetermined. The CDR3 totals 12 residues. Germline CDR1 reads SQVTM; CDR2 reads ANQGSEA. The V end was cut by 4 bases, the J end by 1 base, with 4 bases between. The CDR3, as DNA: TGCAGCGTTGGGCAGAACACCGGGGAGCTGTTTTTT. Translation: CSVGQNTGELFF.

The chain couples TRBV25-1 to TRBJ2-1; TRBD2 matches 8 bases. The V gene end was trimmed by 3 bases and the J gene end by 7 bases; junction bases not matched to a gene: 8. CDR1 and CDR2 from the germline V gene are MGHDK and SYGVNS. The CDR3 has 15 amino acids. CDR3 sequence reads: CASSDPGGVVNEQFF. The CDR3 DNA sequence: TGTGCCAGCAGTGACCCCGGGGGGGTTGTGAATGAGCAGTTCTTC.

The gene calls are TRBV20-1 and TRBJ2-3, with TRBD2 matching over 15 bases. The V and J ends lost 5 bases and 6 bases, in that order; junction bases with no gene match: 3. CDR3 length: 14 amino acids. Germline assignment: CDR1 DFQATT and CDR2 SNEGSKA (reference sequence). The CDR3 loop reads CSAHGTSGGDTQYF. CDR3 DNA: TGCAGTGCTCATGGGACTAGCGGGGGGGATACGCAGTATTTT.

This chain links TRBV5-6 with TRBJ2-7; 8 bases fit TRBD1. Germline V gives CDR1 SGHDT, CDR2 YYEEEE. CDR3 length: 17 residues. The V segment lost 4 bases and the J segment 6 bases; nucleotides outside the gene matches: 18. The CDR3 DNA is TGTGCCAGCAGCCAACAGCAGCCGGGACAGGTCCTCTCCGAGCAGTACTTC. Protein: CASSQQQPGQVLSEQYF.

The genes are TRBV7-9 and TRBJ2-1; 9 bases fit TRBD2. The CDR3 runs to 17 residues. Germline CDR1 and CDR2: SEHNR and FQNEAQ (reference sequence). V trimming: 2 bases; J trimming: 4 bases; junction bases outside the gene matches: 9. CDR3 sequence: CASSLHTSGPPYNEQFF. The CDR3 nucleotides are TGTGCCAGCAGCTTACATACTAGCGGGCCTCCTTACAATGAGCAGTTCTTC.

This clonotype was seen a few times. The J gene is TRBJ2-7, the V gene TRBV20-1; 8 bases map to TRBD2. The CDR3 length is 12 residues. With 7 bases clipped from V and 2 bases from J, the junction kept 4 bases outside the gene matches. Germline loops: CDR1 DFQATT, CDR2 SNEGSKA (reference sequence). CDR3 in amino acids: CSVPSGPYEQYF. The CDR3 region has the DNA TGCAGTGTCCCTAGCGGGCCCTACGAGCAGTACTTC.

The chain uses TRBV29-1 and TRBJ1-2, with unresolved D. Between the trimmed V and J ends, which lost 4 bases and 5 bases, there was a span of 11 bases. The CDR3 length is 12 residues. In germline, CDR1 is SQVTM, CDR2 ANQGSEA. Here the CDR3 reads CSVAMGLYGYTF. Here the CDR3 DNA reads TGCAGCGTTGCTATGGGCCTTTATGGCTACACCTTC.

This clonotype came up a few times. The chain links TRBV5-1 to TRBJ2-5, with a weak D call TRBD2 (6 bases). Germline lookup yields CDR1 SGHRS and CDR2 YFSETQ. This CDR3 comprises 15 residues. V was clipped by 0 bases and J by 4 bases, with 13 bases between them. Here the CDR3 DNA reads TGCGCCAGCAGCTTGGTACGGGAGCCCAGAGAGACCCAGTACTTC. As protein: CASSLVREPRETQYF.

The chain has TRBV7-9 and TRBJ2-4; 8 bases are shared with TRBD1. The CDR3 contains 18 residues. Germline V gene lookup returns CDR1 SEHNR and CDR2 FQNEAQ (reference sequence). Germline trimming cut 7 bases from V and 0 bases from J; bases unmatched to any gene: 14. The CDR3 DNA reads TGTGCCAGCAAACCACTCAAGGGACAGGAAAAAGCCAAAAACATTCAGTACTTC. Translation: CASKPLKGQEKAKNIQYF.

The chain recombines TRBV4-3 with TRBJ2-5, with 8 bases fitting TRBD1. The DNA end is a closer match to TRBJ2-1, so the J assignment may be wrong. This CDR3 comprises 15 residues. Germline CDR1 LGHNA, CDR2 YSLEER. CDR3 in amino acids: CASSQDLGQGGEQFF. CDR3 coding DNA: TGCGCCAGCAGCCAAGATCTCGGACAGGGAGGTGAGCAGTTCTTC.

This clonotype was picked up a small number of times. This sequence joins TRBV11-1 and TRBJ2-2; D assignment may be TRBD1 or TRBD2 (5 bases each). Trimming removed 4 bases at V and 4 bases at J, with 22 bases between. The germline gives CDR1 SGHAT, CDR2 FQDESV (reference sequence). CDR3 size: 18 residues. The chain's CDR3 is CASSSRLSGLAITGELFF. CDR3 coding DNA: TGTGCCAGCAGCTCCAGACTCTCGGGGCTAGCAATCACCGGGGAGCTGTTTTTT. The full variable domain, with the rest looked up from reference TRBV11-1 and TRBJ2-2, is EAEVAQSPRYKITEKSQAVAFWCDPISGHATLYWYRQILGQGPELLVQFQDESVVDDSQLPKDRFSAERLKGVDSTLKIQPAELGDSAMYLCASSSRLSGLAITGELFFGEGSRLTVL.

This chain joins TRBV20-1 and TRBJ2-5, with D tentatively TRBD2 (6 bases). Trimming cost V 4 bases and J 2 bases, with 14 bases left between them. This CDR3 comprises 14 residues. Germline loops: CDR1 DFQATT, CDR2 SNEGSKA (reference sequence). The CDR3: CSATVGGTQETQYF. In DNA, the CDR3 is TGCAGTGCTACGGTGGGGGGTACTCAAGAGACCCAGTACTTC.

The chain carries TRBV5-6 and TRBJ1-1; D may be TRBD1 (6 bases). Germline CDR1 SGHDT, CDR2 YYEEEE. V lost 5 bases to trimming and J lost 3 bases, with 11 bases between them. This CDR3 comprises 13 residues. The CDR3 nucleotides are TGTGCCAGCAGACGAGGACAGTACACTGAAGCTTTCTTT. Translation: CASRRGQYTEAFF.

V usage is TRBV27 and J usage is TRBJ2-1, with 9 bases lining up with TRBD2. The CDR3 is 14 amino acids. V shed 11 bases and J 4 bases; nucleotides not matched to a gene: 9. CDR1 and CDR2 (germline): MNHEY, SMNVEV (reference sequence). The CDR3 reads CAGKRLAEYNEQFF. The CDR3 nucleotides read TGTGCCGGAAAAAGACTAGCGGAGTACAATGAGCAGTTCTTC.

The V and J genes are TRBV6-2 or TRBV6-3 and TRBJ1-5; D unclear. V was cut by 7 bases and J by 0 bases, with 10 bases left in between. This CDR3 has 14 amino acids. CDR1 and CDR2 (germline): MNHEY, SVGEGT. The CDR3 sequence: CASTPNYSNQPQHF. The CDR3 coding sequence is TGTGCCAGCACCCCTAATTATAGCAATCAGCCCCAGCATTTT.